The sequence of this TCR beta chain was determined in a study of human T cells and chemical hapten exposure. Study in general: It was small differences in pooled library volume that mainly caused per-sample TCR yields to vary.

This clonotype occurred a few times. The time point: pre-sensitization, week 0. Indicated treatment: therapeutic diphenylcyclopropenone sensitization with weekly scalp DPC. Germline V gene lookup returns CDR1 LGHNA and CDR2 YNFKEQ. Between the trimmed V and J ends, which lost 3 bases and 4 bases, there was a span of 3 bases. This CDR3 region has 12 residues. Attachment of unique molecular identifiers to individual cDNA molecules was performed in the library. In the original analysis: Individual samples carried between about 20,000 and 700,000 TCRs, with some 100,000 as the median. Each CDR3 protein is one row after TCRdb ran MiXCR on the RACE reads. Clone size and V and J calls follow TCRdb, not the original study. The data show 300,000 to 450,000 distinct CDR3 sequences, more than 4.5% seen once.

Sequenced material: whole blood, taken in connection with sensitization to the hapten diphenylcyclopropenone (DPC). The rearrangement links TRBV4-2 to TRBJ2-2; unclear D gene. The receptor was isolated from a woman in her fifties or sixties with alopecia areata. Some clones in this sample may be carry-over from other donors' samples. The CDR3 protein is CASSHTTGELFF. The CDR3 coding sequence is TGTGCCAGCAGCCATACCACCGGGGAGCTGTTTTTT.